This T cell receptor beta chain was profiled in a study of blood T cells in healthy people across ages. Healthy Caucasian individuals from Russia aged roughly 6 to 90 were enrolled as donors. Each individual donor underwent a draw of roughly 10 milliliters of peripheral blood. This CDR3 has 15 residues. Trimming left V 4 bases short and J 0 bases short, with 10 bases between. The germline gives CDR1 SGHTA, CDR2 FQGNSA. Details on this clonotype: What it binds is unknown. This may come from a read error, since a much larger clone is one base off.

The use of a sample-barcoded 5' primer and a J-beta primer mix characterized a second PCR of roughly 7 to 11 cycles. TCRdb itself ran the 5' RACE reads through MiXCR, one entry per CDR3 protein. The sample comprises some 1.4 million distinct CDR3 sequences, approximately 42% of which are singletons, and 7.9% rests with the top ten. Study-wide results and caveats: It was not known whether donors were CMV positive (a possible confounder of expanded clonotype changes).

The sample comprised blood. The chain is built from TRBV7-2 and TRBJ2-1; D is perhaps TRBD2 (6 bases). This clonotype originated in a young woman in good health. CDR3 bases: TGTGCCAGCAGCTGGGCGGGGTCCTCCTACAATGAGCAGTTCTTC. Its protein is CASSWAGSSYNEQFF.